The 9 T cell receptor beta chains listed next were all sequenced from one sample in a study of CD8 T cells in ankylosing spondylitis (dated by TCRdb to 2016 to 2017). General conclusions and limits of the study: Blood from ankylosing spondylitis patients appeared to be characterized by a TCR beta motif composed of about eight highly homologous amino acid variants.

Their specific antigens are unknown. Library preparation was by 5' RACE. The sequencer listed for this sample is Illumina HiSeq 2500. In TCRdb, the public reads were trimmed at Q25 with fastp and aligned with MiXCR, with productive beta chains retained. Rows are unified per CDR3 protein, each entry keeping the most common DNA and genes. Here the sample has under 550,000 distinct CDR3 sequences; 20% to 30% occur a single time. The ten top clones hold about 0.9% of the sample. Sequences were obtained from blood, either unsorted or a sorted T cell fraction (not recorded which). These receptors originate from a male donor with ankylosing spondylitis.

This clonotype was counted between two and nine times. The chain links TRBV7-9 to TRBJ2-7; D perhaps matches TRBD2 (7 bases). Trimming stripped 5 bases from V and 6 bases from J, with 20 bases between. The germline V gene encodes CDR1 SEHNR and CDR2 FQNEAQ (reference sequence). This CDR3 is 15 amino acids long. The CDR3 DNA follows: TGTGCCAGCAGCCCTCGGGGGGCAGAAGGGCTCGAGCAGTACTTC. Its translation is CASSPRGAEGLEQYF.

CDR3 sequence: CSVRDYRSYEQYF. The CDR3, as DNA: TGCAGTGTTAGGGACTACCGCTCCTACGAGCAGTACTTC. The chain carries TRBV20-1 and TRBJ2-7, with 7 bases matching TRBD2. This CDR3 region has 13 residues. The J segment lost 0 bases and the V segment lost 7 bases, leaving 6 bases of the junction unmatched. The V gene's germline CDR1 is DFQATT and CDR2 SNEGSKA (reference sequence).

The J gene is TRBJ2-2, the V gene TRBV20-1; 7 bases align to TRBD2. CDR3 size: 14 residues. Germline trimming cut 5 bases from V and 6 bases from J; bases unmatched to any gene: 9. The germline V gene has CDR1 DFQATT and CDR2 SNEGSKA (reference sequence). CDR3 bases: TGCAGTGCTTACGTCCGGGGGAGGGCCGGGGAGCTGTTTTTT. Its translation is CSAYVRGRAGELFF.

This clonotype was seen a handful of times. The chain employs TRBV29-1 and TRBJ2-5; the match to TRBD1 covers 10 bases. Germline CDR1 reads SQVTM; CDR2 reads ANQGSEA. This CDR3 is 14 amino acids long. V gave up 2 bases and J gave up 6 bases; unmatched junction bases: 6. The CDR3 sequence: CSVEKDRGAQTQYF. CDR3 DNA: TGCAGCGTTGAAAAGGACAGGGGGGCCCAGACCCAGTACTTC.

This clonotype has just a few counts. The V and J genes are TRBV5-1 and TRBJ2-3; D is possibly TRBD2 (5 bases). There are 14 residues in the CDR3. Trimming pared 4 bases from V and 5 bases from J, leaving 14 bases between. Germline CDR1 reads SGHRS; CDR2 reads YFSETQ. The CDR3 loop is CASSRQGREDTQYF. The CDR3 DNA reads TGCGCCAGCAGCCGCCAAGGTCGGGAAGATACGCAGTATTTT.

The CDR3 DNA follows: TGCAGTGCTAGTGTGGGTTCACATCAGCCCCAGCATTTT. Protein: CSASVGSHQPQHF. The chain employs TRBV20-1 and TRBJ1-5; D is unresolved. The V gene's germline CDR1 is DFQATT and CDR2 SNEGSKA (reference sequence). Trimming left V 3 bases short and J 5 bases short, with 11 bases between. The CDR3 extends over 13 amino acids.

In nucleotides, the CDR3 is TGTGCCAGCAGTGACCCCAAACAGGGTAACACCGGGGAGCTGTTTTTT. This translates into CASSDPKQGNTGELFF. This chain uses TRBV25-1 with TRBJ2-2; D might be TRBD1 (6 bases). Trimming cost V 3 bases and J 2 bases, with 13 bases left between them. This CDR3 is built from 16 residues. Per germline, CDR1 MGHDK and CDR2 SYGVNS. The full variable domain, in which reference TRBV25-1 and TRBJ2-2 provide the parts outside the CDR3, is EADIYQTPRYLVIGTGKKITLECSQTMGHDKMYWYQQDPGMELHLIHYSYGVNSTEKGDLSSESTVSRIRTEHFPLTLESARPSHTSQYLCASSDPKQGNTGELFFGEGSRLTVL.

The chain combines TRBV6-1 with TRBJ2-5; 7 bases are shared with TRBD1. V dropped 6 bases and J dropped 5; count of bases not matched to a gene: 12. Germline V gene lookup returns CDR1 MNHNS and CDR2 SASEGT. The CDR3 covers 15 residues. In DNA form, the CDR3 reads TGTGCCAGCAGGCTGGCAGGGGGTCAGGGGGAGACCCAGTACTTC. It codes for CASRLAGGQGETQYF.

The chain couples TRBV5-1 to TRBJ2-7; the D gene could be TRBD1 or TRBD2 (5 bases each). Germline CDR1 is SGHRS and CDR2 is YFSETQ. This CDR3 comprises 16 residues. Trimming pared 2 bases from V and 2 bases from J, leaving 17 bases between. CDR3 amino acids: CASSFFWGTDTYEQYF. In nucleotides, the CDR3 is TGCGCCAGCAGCTTTTTTTGGGGGACCGATACCTACGAGCAGTACTTC.